This T cell receptor beta chain was captured by sequencing in a study of Graves' ophthalmopathy and Graves' hyperthyroidism (dated by TCRdb to the late 2010s). With respect to the entire study: Hyperthyroidism was defined as stable when no progression to ophthalmopathy occurred within 18 months of follow-up. An independent validation cohort was composed of roughly 18 hyperthyroidism patients and over 15 patients who later progressed from hyperthyroidism to ophthalmopathy. Following sampling, methimazole starting at 30 mg daily was administered to hyperthyroidism patients, and high-dose intravenous methylprednisolone was administered to ophthalmopathy patients. A discovery set of 90 to 100 patients (43 ophthalmopathy, about 58 stable hyperthyroidism) was enrolled to explore V-J signatures distinguishing ophthalmopathy from hyperthyroidism. In five to seven hyperthyroidism patients, T-cell repertoires of thyroid tissue and blood were compared. To tell Graves' ophthalmopathy apart from Graves' hyperthyroidism, and to predict which patients would progress to ophthalmopathy, the study relied on TCR beta repertoire signatures. In total, 135 blood samples were TCR-sequenced: approximately 42 ophthalmopathy, some 72 hyperthyroidism and roughly 17 hyperthyroidism-to-ophthalmopathy patients. Broader findings and caveats from the paper: In validation, the model predicted ophthalmopathy progression with 70.59% sensitivity and 72.22% specificity; some twelve predicted patients were CT-confirmed with GO in a median of 6.5 months. No statistical method was used to set the sample size in advance, and the investigators knew which group each participant was assigned to. Among expanded thyroid clonotypes with frequency above 0.001, most also showed up in blood, which suggests that blood repertoires may reflect the thyroid immune response. In cross-validation, the 13-signature model distinguished ophthalmopathy from stable hyperthyroidism with 85% to 90% sensitivity and 81% to 83% specificity, and in the test set the corresponding values were approximately 80% and 75%.

TCR beta CDR3 regions were amplified from RNA transcripts for repertoire sequencing. A first-round RT-PCR used HTBI primers with the Qiagen OneStep RT-PCR kit, followed by a second-round multiplex PCR, size selection and purification. The libraries underwent paired-end sequencing with 100 bp reads on an Illumina HiSeq2000. The authors' pipeline ran thus. SOAPnuke was used to process the reads, removing any read that contained adapters or uncalled bases, had a mean Phred below 15, or lacked an exact match to the constant primer or identifier. COPE v1.2.5 was used to merge high-quality paired reads. Each unique nucleotide sequence was treated as a clonotype, and MiTCR v1.1 was used to align the clonotypes to the IMGT TRB V, D and J references. Analysis was restricted to V-J combinations with a frequency above 0.0001, which covered 98% to 99.2% of repertoires. A TCR clonal expansion and chaos score per V-J combination was defined as the ratio of F50 clonal expansion to chaos observed in the TCRdist matrix. Features were reduced by Welch's t-statistics and random forest to around 13 V-J combinations, which fed a naive Bayes classifier. The similarity between thyroid and blood repertoires was quantified using the Morisita-Horn index. TCRdb applied fastp at Q25 and MiXCR to the public reads, then kept only in-frame beta chains. Identical CDR3 protein sequences are pooled into one entry, listed with their most common genes and DNA. What appears here as the V and J calls and clone size reflects TCRdb's work, not the paper's. Counted in this sample were 900,000 to 1,200,000 distinct CDR3 sequences; 36% of them appeared once. The ten top clones hold over 8.5% of the sample.

Hyperthyroidism patients were newly diagnosed, with disease duration under 2 months, and aged 18 to 65 years. Anyone with other autoimmune diseases, uncontrolled infections, pregnancy or lactation was excluded from the study. Diagnosis relied on clinical symptoms, serum thyroxine, TRAb, thyroid ultrasound and orbital computed tomography. Trizol reagent was used to extract the total RNA, and its quality was then checked on an Agilent 2100 Bioanalyzer. V is cut by 5 bases and J by 7 bases, and the space between the germline ends is 17 bases. Per the germline V gene (reference sequence), SEHNR is the CDR1 and FQNEAQ is the CDR2. Measured from the cysteine to the phenylalanine, the CDR3 is 14 residues long. Of all the DNA, just the CDR3 is kept, 42 bases in frame from base 1. Comments on this clonotype: Its antigen has not been determined. No much larger clone exists at a distance of one base, and base qualities are not known.

The sequencing input was peripheral blood or thyroid tissue (not recorded which). The TCR comes from an adult man with Graves' hyperthyroidism. The chain is encoded by TRBV7-9 joined to TRBJ1-1; the D segment could be TRBD1, given 6 matching bases. The CDR3 protein sequence reads: CASSAQGSGREAFF. The bases read TGTGCCAGCAGCGCACAGGGTTCGGGTCGTGAAGCTTTCTTT.